Presented here are 22 T cell receptor beta chains from one specimen sequenced in a study of regulatory T cells in long-lasting Graves disease. Construction of TCR beta libraries relied on iRepertoire HTBI primers and on Arm-PCR targeting CDR3 regions. TCRdb itself ran the multiplex PCR reads through MiXCR, one entry per CDR3 protein. The table records 450,000 to 700,000 distinct CDR3 sequences, around an eighth of them present only once. The time point denotes: newly diagnosed GD, antithyroid drugs for less than 3 months. PBMC-extracted RNA yielded the TCR library. The sample also formed part of further work on T cells in Graves' hyperthyroidism and ophthalmopathy.

The sequencing used peripheral blood mononuclear cells (PBMCs), collected at new diagnosis, from a patient treated with antithyroid drugs. These receptors were collected from a man aged 25 to 45 with Graves disease.

In its sample, this clonotype was seen many times. V is TRBV11-3 and J is TRBJ2-2, with 12 positions matching TRBD2. This CDR3 is built from 15 residues. Germline V gives CDR1 SGHNT, CDR2 YENEEA. V lost 6 bases, J lost 4 bases, and 3 bases stayed unmatched. The CDR3: CASRTGLAGTGELFF. The CDR3 DNA follows: TGTGCCAGCAGGACGGGACTAGCGGGCACCGGGGAGCTGTTTTTT.

The J gene is TRBJ1-5, the V gene TRBV20-1; D is unresolved. This CDR3 region has 14 residues. Trimming stripped 1 base from V and 2 bases from J, with 9 bases between. The germline V gene has CDR1 DFQATT and CDR2 SNEGSKA (reference sequence). In DNA, the CDR3 is TGCAGTGCTAGAGTACCCCCAGGCAATCAGCCCCAGCATTTT. As protein: CSARVPPGNQPQHF.

As to this clonotype: A read error may be the cause here, since a much bigger clone is one base away. V is TRBV30 and J is TRBJ2-7; no reliable D call. The CDR3 is 12 residues long. V was cut by 3 bases and J by 7 bases, with 13 bases left in between. The germline CDR1 and CDR2 sequences are GTSNPN and SVGIG (reference sequence). The CDR3 bases are TGTGCCTGGAGAGTAGGTGTGATTGAGCAGTACTTC. The encoded protein is CAWRVGVIEQYF. Full variable domain (outside the CDR3, taken from reference TRBV30 and TRBJ2-7): SQTIHQWPATLVQPVGSPLSLECTVEGTSNPNLYWYRQAAGRGLQLLFYSVGIGQISSEVPQNLSASRPQDRQFILSSKKLLLSDSGFYLCAWRVGVIEQYFGPGTRLTVT.

In its sample, this clonotype was seen many times. The chain joins TRBV20-1 to TRBJ1-6; TRBD1 might be the D (6 bases). CDR3 length: 14 residues. Germline V CDR1 and CDR2: DFQATT, SNEGSKA (reference sequence). V was pared by 3 bases and J by 7 bases, with 13 bases between. CDR3 sequence reads: CSARRQAINSPLHF. CDR3 sequence (DNA): TGCAGTGCTAGGAGACAGGCGATAAATTCACCCCTCCACTTT.

This clonotype was seen ten or more times. The CDR3 DNA follows: TGTGCCAGCAGTGAACAAACTAGCGGGACTACGCAGTATTTT. Translating gives CASSEQTSGTTQYF. The chain couples TRBV6-2 or TRBV6-3 to TRBJ2-3; 10 nucleotides align to TRBD2. The CDR3 loop spans 14 amino acids. With V trimmed by 5 bases and J by 8 bases, 7 bases remained unmatched. Germline CDR1 reads MNHEY; CDR2 reads SVGEGT.

V gene TRBV12-3 or TRBV12-4 combines with J gene TRBJ2-7; 7 bases are a match to TRBD2. The CDR3 length is 19 residues. Trimming cost V 2 bases and J 2 bases; bases outside gene matches: 18. CDR3 in DNA: TGTGCCAGCAGTTTAAGGAGGGGAGGGCGCGGCAATTCCCCCTACGAGCAGTACTTC. Translated: CASSLRRGGRGNSPYEQYF.

This clonotype has ten or more counts. The genes are TRBV20-1 and TRBJ1-2; D may be TRBD1 (6 bases). The CDR3 runs to 11 residues. V was clipped by 6 bases and J by 6 bases, with 11 bases between them. The germline V gene encodes CDR1 DFQATT and CDR2 SNEGSKA (reference sequence). This CDR3 is CSATGQDGYTF. In DNA, the CDR3 is TGCAGTGCGACGGGACAAGATGGCTACACCTTC.

Turning to this clonotype: This may arise from a read error, as a much more abundant clone is one base away. The chain employs TRBV7-4 and TRBJ2-3; TRBD2 agrees at 14 bases. The last part of the DNA fits TRBJ2-1 better; the J call may be wrong. CDR3 length: 17 amino acids. CDR1 SGHVT and CDR2 SQSDAQ come from the germline V gene. The CDR3 sequence is CASSAGTSGSPLREQFF. CDR3 bases: TGTGCCAGCAGCGCCGGGACTAGCGGGAGCCCCCTCCGAGAGCAGTTCTTC.

This clonotype came up many times. The chain carries TRBV30 and TRBJ1-3; 10 nucleotides match TRBD1. There are 15 residues in the CDR3. J lost 0 bases, V lost 3 bases, and 2 bases had no gene match. Per the germline V gene, CDR1 is GTSNPN and CDR2 is SVGIG (reference sequence). The CDR3 bases are TGTGCCTGGAGGGACAGGGGGAGCTCTGGAAACACCATATATTTT. As protein: CAWRDRGSSGNTIYF.

This clonotype was counted at least ten times. V gene TRBV7-8 combines with J gene TRBJ1-6, with a weak D call TRBD1 (6 bases). CDR3 size: 14 residues. The germline V gene encodes CDR1 SGHVS and CDR2 FQNEAQ. V was clipped by 2 bases and J by 11 bases, with 13 bases between them. For the CDR3, the DNA is TGTGCCAGCAGCTTACAGGGGCTCCGGGCACCCCTCCACTTT. It is translated as CASSLQGLRAPLHF.

This clonotype came up many times. In DNA, the CDR3 is TGTGCCAGCAGCTTAGGCAAGGGAAGTCAGCCCCAGCATTTT. Its protein product is CASSLGKGSQPQHF. The rearrangement joins TRBV13 to TRBJ1-5; D gene unclear. Germline loops: CDR1 PRHDT, CDR2 FYEKMQ (reference sequence). The CDR3 extends over 14 amino acids. Trimming took 0 bases from V and 6 from J, leaving 9 bases between them.

The table lists this clonotype with many counts. The chain carries TRBV12-3 or TRBV12-4 and TRBJ1-6; D gene ambiguous. CDR3 size: 14 residues. The germline V and J ends were trimmed by 6 bases and 5 bases, with 11 bases remaining between them. The CDR3 protein is CASSRGGDNSPLHF. The CDR3 nucleotides read TGTGCCAGCAGCCGGGGAGGTGATAATTCACCCCTCCACTTT.

The V call is TRBV9, the J call TRBJ2-1; D is perhaps TRBD2 (5 bases). The CDR3 contains 14 residues. Trimming removed 0 bases from V and 9 bases from J, with 13 bases in between. Germline CDR1 and CDR2: SGDLS and YYNGEE. Here the CDR3 reads CASSVGLAVGEQFF. The CDR3 nucleotides read TGTGCCAGCAGCGTAGGTCTAGCAGTGGGTGAGCAGTTCTTC.

This clonotype was recorded at least ten times. The chain is built from TRBV5-1 and TRBJ1-2; D gene ambiguous. CDR1 and CDR2 (germline): SGHRS, YFSETQ. V was pared by 4 bases and J by 8 bases, with 21 bases between. This CDR3 region has 15 residues. The CDR3 region is CASSLREGRGVGYTF. The CDR3 DNA sequence: TGCGCCAGCAGCCTCCGGGAAGGCAGAGGCGTGGGCTACACCTTC.

There are a few counts of this clonotype. The CDR3 nucleotides read TGCAGTGCCACACCCGCAGGGGGAACCCAAGAGACCCAGTACTTC. Protein product: CSATPAGGTQETQYF. The rearrangement uses TRBV20-1 and TRBJ2-5; 7 bases line up with TRBD1. The V gene's germline CDR1 is DFQATT and CDR2 SNEGSKA (reference sequence). The V segment lost 6 bases and the J segment 1 base; nucleotides outside the gene matches: 11. The CDR3 is made up of 15 amino acids.

This clonotype was seen at least ten times. The chain has TRBV30 and TRBJ2-7; D uncertain. This CDR3 has 11 amino acids. The V and J ends lost 6 bases and 7 bases respectively, with 13 bases between them. The germline V gene encodes CDR1 GTSNPN and CDR2 SVGIG (reference sequence). CDR3 residues: CACLDMGEQYF. The CDR3 nucleotides read TGTGCCTGTCTTGATATGGGAGAGCAGTACTTC.

This clonotype was counted ten times or more. J is TRBJ2-2 and V is TRBV11-3, with no clear D. Trimming pared 4 bases from V and 8 bases from J, leaving 5 bases between. The length of the CDR3 is 11 residues. The germline gives CDR1 SGHNT, CDR2 YENEEA. CDR3 in DNA: TGTGCCAGCAGCTACGGAGGGGAGCTGTTTTTT. This gives the protein CASSYGGELFF. Full variable domain (rest looked up from reference TRBV11-3 and TRBJ2-2): EAGVVQSPRYKIIEKKQPVAFWCNPISGHNTLYWYLQNLGQGPELLIRYENEEAVDDSQLPKDRFSAERLKGVDSTLKIQPAELGDSAVYLCASSYGGELFFGEGSRLTVL.

In its sample, this clonotype was seen many times. This chain links TRBV13 with TRBJ2-3; D possibly corresponds to TRBD2 (6 bases). The V end was cut by 5 bases, the J end by 4 bases, with 13 bases between. CDR3 size: 14 residues. The germline V gene has CDR1 PRHDT and CDR2 FYEKMQ (reference sequence). This chain's CDR3 is CASSVLTRADTQYF. The CDR3 DNA sequence: TGTGCCAGCAGCGTCTTGACTAGGGCAGATACGCAGTATTTT.

This clonotype was detected many times. V usage is TRBV27 and J usage is TRBJ1-5, with 11 bases identical to TRBD1. From germline, CDR1 is MNHEY and CDR2 SMNVEV (reference sequence). The CDR3 loop spans 15 amino acids. Germline trimming cut 5 bases from V and 6 bases from J; bases unmatched to any gene: 6. Here the CDR3 DNA reads TGTGCCAGCAGTCGGTCGGGACAGGGGGGTCAGCCCCAGCATTTT. Residues: CASSRSGQGGQPQHF.

The chain recombines TRBV7-2 with TRBJ1-3; no reliable D call. Germline V gene data show CDR1 as SGHTA and CDR2 as FQGNSA. The CDR3 loop spans 15 amino acids. Trimming left V 2 bases short and J 4 bases short, with 12 bases between. CDR3 region: CASSLCWGCGNTIYF. In nucleotides, the CDR3 is TGTGCCAGCAGCTTATGCTGGGGTTGCGGAAACACCATATATTTT.

This clonotype was observed a handful of times. The rearrangement uses TRBV6-4 and TRBJ2-2; no firm D call. CDR1 and CDR2 from the germline V gene are MRHNA and SNTAGT. The CDR3 is 15 amino acids. V shed 0 bases and J shed 1 base, with 6 bases lying between them. This chain's CDR3 is CASSDSSENTGELFF. The DNA for the CDR3 is TGTGCCAGCAGTGACTCATCCGAGAACACCGGGGAGCTGTTTTTT.

This clonotype was detected many times. CDR3 protein: CSARGPGPEAGELFF. CDR3 in DNA: TGCAGTGCTAGAGGTCCGGGGCCGGAGGCCGGGGAGCTGTTTTTT. V gene TRBV20-1 combines with J gene TRBJ2-2; either TRBD1 or TRBD2 may fit D (5 bases each). Trimming left V 1 base short and J 6 bases short, with 15 bases between. Germline V gives CDR1 DFQATT, CDR2 SNEGSKA (reference sequence). The CDR3 has 15 amino acids.